The next 28 T cell receptor beta chains were all read from a single sample in a study of T cell changes during pregnancy in multiple sclerosis. TCRdb's copy holds only in-frame clones and misses some; the assay was immunoSEQ multiplex PCR. The profile shows about 28,000 clones, about 88% of them singletons. This material consisted of CD4+ T cells from peripheral blood mononuclear cells, taken in the second trimester of pregnancy. These receptors came from a female donor with multiple sclerosis, enrolled in a pregnancy study.

This chain links TRBV5-4 with TRBJ1-2, with D unclear. Trimming shortened V by 2 bases and J by 2 bases, and 7 bases separated the two germline ends. Germline V CDR1 and CDR2: SGHNT, YYREEE (reference sequence). This CDR3 has 13 amino acids. The CDR3 sequence: CASSFGQNYGYTF. In DNA, the CDR3 is TGTGCCAGCAGCTTTGGGCAGAACTATGGCTACACCTTC.

The table lists this clone with a count of one. The rearrangement joins TRBV19 to TRBJ1-6; tentatively, D is TRBD1 (6 bases). The CDR3 has 17 residues. V was clipped by 5 bases and J by 0 bases, with 14 bases between them. The germline V gene encodes CDR1 LNHDA and CDR2 SQIVND (reference sequence). CDR3 sequence reads: CASSRGTPSSYNSPLHF. In DNA form, the CDR3 reads TGTGCCAGTAGTCGTGGGACACCGAGCTCCTATAATTCACCCCTCCACTTT.

The rearrangement uses TRBV6-4 and TRBJ2-7, with 7 bases lining up with TRBD1. J gave up 2 bases and V 0 bases, and 13 bases lay outside the gene matches. Looked up from germline, CDR1 is MRHNA and CDR2 is SNTAGT. The CDR3 is 18 residues long. The CDR3 region has the DNA TGTGCCAGCAGTGACTCATCCCCACAGGGGCCATCAACCTACGAGCAGTACTTC. Translated, it gives CASSDSSPQGPSTYEQYF.

In nucleotides, the CDR3 is TGTGCCAGCAGTTTAAGCGGGACTAGCGGGCGTGATACGCAGTATTTT. Translating it yields CASSLSGTSGRDTQYF. This chain connects TRBV28 to TRBJ2-3, with 12 bases matching TRBD2. Trimming at V came to 2 bases and at J to 6 bases, leaving 6 bases not matched to a gene. The CDR3 consists of 16 residues. Germline-derived CDR1 and CDR2 are MDHEN and SYDVKM.

The chain couples TRBV25-1 to TRBJ2-2; D call uncertain. V was shortened by 5 bases and J by 0 bases, with 4 bases between the two germline ends. CDR3 length: 13 amino acids. The V gene's germline CDR1 is MGHDK and CDR2 SYGVNS. The DNA for the CDR3 is TGTGCCAGCAGTTTCACGAACACCGGGGAGCTGTTTTTT. Its protein product is CASSFTNTGELFF.

The chain joins TRBV7-2 to TRBJ2-3; D uncertain. Trimming left V 5 bases short and J 2 bases short, with 11 bases between. CDR1 and CDR2 from the germline V gene are SGHTA and FQGNSA. The CDR3 runs 14 residues. DNA of the CDR3: TGTGCCAGCAGCCCCCAGACATTCACAGATACGCAGTATTTT. Protein sequence: CASSPQTFTDTQYF.

This sequence joins TRBV5-8 and TRBJ1-1; TRBD1 aligns across 7 bases. Germline V gene sequence: CDR1 SGHTS, CDR2 YDEGEE. The V segment lost 6 bases and the J segment 6 bases; nucleotides outside the gene matches: 20. The CDR3 is 17 amino acids. CDR3 DNA sequence: TGTGCCAGCATCAACAACCCAACCTTCAGGGGGGTCGCTGAAGCTTTCTTT. Its translation is CASINNPTFRGVAEAFF.

In its sample, this clone was seen a few times. The chain uses TRBV30 and TRBJ2-3; TRBD2 agrees at 7 bases. V lost 2 bases to trimming and J lost 8 bases; unmatched junction nucleotides: 1. CDR3 size: 11 residues. CDR1 is GTSNPN and CDR2 is SVGIG in the germline V gene (reference sequence). The CDR3 reads CAWSWEGTQYF. The CDR3 DNA follows: TGTGCCTGGAGTTGGGAGGGTACGCAGTATTTT.

The V call is TRBV10-1, the J call TRBJ2-1, with 10 bases that match TRBD1. Germline V lookup: CDR1 WNHNN, CDR2 SYGVQD (reference sequence). The CDR3 spans 15 residues. V lost 3 bases, J lost 6 bases, and 5 bases stayed unmatched. CDR3 nucleotide sequence: TGCGCCAGCAGTGATCCGGGACAGGGGCCCAATGAGCAGTTCTTC. Its protein product is CASSDPGQGPNEQFF.

The V gene is TRBV5-8, the J gene TRBJ2-4; 7 bases are a match to TRBD1. The CDR3 has 14 amino acids. Looked up from germline, CDR1 is SGHTS and CDR2 is YDEGEE. V lost 4 bases to trimming and J lost 6 bases; unmatched junction nucleotides: 7. The CDR3 spells CASSPLGGLNIQYF. CDR3 in DNA: TGTGCCAGCAGCCCACTAGGGGGCTTAAACATTCAGTACTTC.

The V call is TRBV6-5, the J call TRBJ2-1; D gene uncertain. Per the germline V gene, CDR1 is MNHEY and CDR2 is SVGAGI. The CDR3 extends over 14 amino acids. Trimming cost V 1 base and J 2 bases, with 6 bases left between them. Here the CDR3 DNA reads TGTGCCAGCAGTTACTATCCCACCTACAATGAGCAGTTCTTC. It specifies CASSYYPTYNEQFF.

This clone was observed a single time. This chain uses TRBV15 with TRBJ1-5; D is unclear. The CDR3 is made up of 15 amino acids. Germline-derived CDR1 and CDR2 are LNHNV and YYDKDF (reference sequence). Trimming took 3 bases from V and 4 from J, leaving 13 bases between them. The CDR3 DNA sequence: TGTGCCACCAGCAGGATGAAGGGAGTGAATCAGCCCCAGCATTTT. Its translation is CATSRMKGVNQPQHF. The variable domain in full, with the rest retrieved from reference TRBV15 and TRBJ1-5, is DAMVIQNPRYQVTQFGKPVTLSCSQTLNHNVMYWYQQKSSQAPKLLFHYYDKDFNNEADTPDNFQSRRPNTSFCFLDIRSPGLGDTAMYLCATSRMKGVNQPQHFGDGTRLSIL.

The chain joins TRBV2 to TRBJ2-2, with TRBD1 identical over 8 bases. The CDR3 loop spans 14 amino acids. The V and J ends lost 7 bases and 5 bases, in that order; junction bases with no gene match: 6. The germline gives CDR1 SNHLY, CDR2 FYNNEI. CDR3 protein: CASKRTGFTGELFF. CDR3 DNA sequence: TGTGCCAGCAAGAGGACAGGGTTTACCGGGGAGCTGTTTTTT.

This chain links TRBV2 with TRBJ2-3, with TRBD2 matching 9 bases. The CDR3 consists of 14 residues. V dropped 7 bases and J dropped 2; count of bases not matched to a gene: 4. The germline CDR1 and CDR2 sequences are SNHLY and FYNNEI. The CDR3 DNA reads TGTGCCAGCATTCGACTAGCGGTCACAGATACGCAGTATTTT. The encoded protein is CASIRLAVTDTQYF.

The chain has TRBV21-1 and TRBJ1-1; the table's D call of TRBD1 was not tested on the DNA. TRBV21-1 is flagged as a pseudogene. CDR3 length: 14 residues. The CDR3 here is CASSVRTGAGKAFF. As DNA, the CDR3 is TGTGCCAGCAGCGTTAGAACAGGGGCTGGTAAAGCTTTCTTT.

The J gene is TRBJ2-3, the V gene TRBV7-9; 8 bases agree with TRBD2. V shed 4 bases and J 2 bases; nucleotides not matched to a gene: 8. Germline assignment: CDR1 SEHNR and CDR2 FQNEAQ (reference sequence). CDR3 length: 16 residues. In nucleotides, the CDR3 is TGTGCCAGCAGCTCCCTACTGCGGGGGGCCACAGATACGCAGTATTTT. Its protein product is CASSSLLRGATDTQYF. Together with reference TRBV7-9 and TRBJ2-3, the CDR3 gives the full variable domain: DTGVSQNPRHKITKRGQNVTFRCDPISEHNRLYWYRQTLGQGPEFLTYFQNEAQLEKSRLLSDRFSAERPKGSFSTLEIQRTEQGDSAMYLCASSSLLRGATDTQYFGPGTRLTVL.

The chain links TRBV27 to TRBJ1-6; 12 bases fit TRBD1. V lost 3 bases to trimming and J lost 8 bases; unmatched junction nucleotides: 5. This CDR3 region has 16 residues. CDR1 is MNHEY, CDR2 SMNVEV, per germline (reference sequence). Here the CDR3 reads CASSLGTGGFDSPLHF. The CDR3 bases are TGTGCCAGCAGTTTGGGGACAGGGGGCTTTGATTCACCCCTCCACTTT.

The sample holds one count of this clone. The V gene is TRBV4-2, the J gene TRBJ2-3; no firm D call. Germline values: CDR1 LGHNA, CDR2 YNFKEQ. V was trimmed by 4 bases and J by 0 bases, leaving 11 bases between them. This CDR3 is 15 amino acids long. Here the CDR3 DNA reads TGTGCCAGCAGCCCAAGCCCGACTAGCACAGATACGCAGTATTTT. Translating gives CASSPSPTSTDTQYF.

This chain connects TRBV7-9 to TRBJ2-1, with TRBD2 matching over 11 bases. Looked up from germline, CDR1 is SEHNR and CDR2 is FQNEAQ (reference sequence). Trimming took 6 bases from V and 6 from J; bases not matched to a gene: 7. The CDR3 consists of 15 residues. The CDR3 sequence is CASSPLAGVVNEQFF. The CDR3 nucleotides are TGTGCCAGCAGTCCACTAGCGGGGGTGGTCAATGAGCAGTTCTTC.

This chain connects TRBV11-1 to TRBJ1-1, with 9 positions matching TRBD1. J was trimmed by 3 bases and V by 5 bases; bases with no gene match: 1. The CDR3 contains 13 residues. Germline assignment: CDR1 SGHAT and CDR2 FQDESV (reference sequence). The CDR3 bases are TGTGCCAGCAGCCGACAGGGGGACACTGAAGCTTTCTTT. Translated, it gives CASSRQGDTEAFF. Full variable domain (missing parts from reference TRBV11-1 and TRBJ1-1): EAEVAQSPRYKITEKSQAVAFWCDPISGHATLYWYRQILGQGPELLVQFQDESVVDDSQLPKDRFSAERLKGVDSTLKIQPAELGDSAMYLCASSRQGDTEAFFGQGTRLTVV.

The genes are TRBV19 and TRBJ1-3, with a tentative D call TRBD1 (6 bases). Germline V CDR1 and CDR2: LNHDA, SQIVND (reference sequence). Trimming removed 4 bases at V and 0 bases at J, with 13 bases between. The CDR3 extends over 16 amino acids. The CDR3 here is CASSTYRASSGNTIYF. The CDR3 DNA reads as TGTGCCAGTAGTACATACAGGGCTTCCTCTGGAAACACCATATATTTT.

This clone was counted only a few times. This rearrangement joins TRBV5-1 to TRBJ2-1; D is perhaps TRBD1 (6 bases). Germline CDR1 reads SGHRS; CDR2 reads YFSETQ. The CDR3 spans 15 residues. The V end lost 5 bases, the J end lost 5 bases, and 17 bases lay between the germline ends. CDR3 loop: CASSRTDRPHNEQFF. As DNA, the CDR3 is TGCGCCAGCAGTCGTACTGACAGGCCTCACAATGAGCAGTTCTTC.

The genes are TRBV6-1 and TRBJ1-1; D might be TRBD1 (5 bases). Germline V gene data show CDR1 as MNHNS and CDR2 as SASEGT. Trimming pared 4 bases from V and 3 bases from J, leaving 6 bases between. The CDR3 is 12 residues long. CDR3 loop: CASSVTDTEAFF. CDR3 DNA: TGTGCCAGCAGTGTGACAGACACTGAAGCTTTCTTT.

The chain uses TRBV5-8 and TRBJ1-4; D is unresolved. Trimming pared 0 bases from V and 3 bases from J, leaving 12 bases between. The CDR3 spans 16 residues. Germline CDR1 is SGHTS and CDR2 is YDEGEE. The CDR3 coding sequence is TGTGCCAGCAGCTTGGGGCAGGCTTGGGCTAATGAAAAACTGTTTTTT. Its protein product is CASSLGQAWANEKLFF.

This clone has only a few counts. The DNA of the CDR3 is TGTGCCAGCAGCTCTCGATTCCCCCAGGGCTACACCTTC. As protein: CASSSRFPQGYTF. The genes are TRBV7-8 and TRBJ1-2; D not resolved. Trimming stripped 4 bases from V and 8 bases from J, with 14 bases between. The CDR3 has 13 residues. Germline V gene data show CDR1 as SGHVS and CDR2 as FQNEAQ. The variable domain in full, with the rest retrieved from reference TRBV7-8 and TRBJ1-2, is GAGVSQSPRYKVAKRGQDVALRCDPISGHVSLFWYQQALGQGPEFLTYFQNEAQLDKSGLPSDRFFAERPEGSVSTLKIQRTQQEDSAVYLCASSSRFPQGYTFGSGTRLTVV.

This rearrangement joins TRBV29-1 to TRBJ1-2; 8 bases map to TRBD1. V trimming: 4 bases; J trimming: 4 bases; junction bases outside the gene matches: 14. The CDR3 sequence is 16 residues long. CDR1 and CDR2 (germline): SQVTM, ANQGSEA. This chain's CDR3 is CSVVDSGTGGGYGYTF. CDR3 nucleotides: TGCAGCGTTGTAGATTCGGGGACAGGAGGCGGCTATGGCTACACCTTC.

This chain joins TRBV5-1 and TRBJ1-2, with TRBD1 matching 11 bases. The CDR3 runs 14 residues. Germline V gene lookup returns CDR1 SGHRS and CDR2 YFSETQ. With 4 bases clipped from V and 4 bases from J, the junction kept 3 bases outside the gene matches. CDR3 sequence (DNA): TGCGCCAGCAGCCTGGGACAGGGGGGCTATGGCTACACCTTC. Amino acids: CASSLGQGGYGYTF.

This chain connects TRBV7-3 to TRBJ2-5; 7 bases agree with TRBD2. In germline, CDR1 is SGHTA, CDR2 FQGTGA. V gave up 5 bases and J gave up 4 bases; unmatched junction bases: 4. The CDR3 covers 13 residues. CDR3 residues: CASSRGTTETQYF. The CDR3 DNA follows: TGTGCCAGCAGCCGCGGGACTACAGAGACCCAGTACTTC. The full variable domain, completed using reference TRBV7-3 and TRBJ2-5, is GAGVSQTPSNKVTEKGKYVELRCDPISGHTALYWYRQSLGQGPEFLIYFQGTGAADDSGLPNDRFFAVRPEGSVSTLKIQRTERGDSAVYLCASSRGTTETQYFGPGTRLLVL.